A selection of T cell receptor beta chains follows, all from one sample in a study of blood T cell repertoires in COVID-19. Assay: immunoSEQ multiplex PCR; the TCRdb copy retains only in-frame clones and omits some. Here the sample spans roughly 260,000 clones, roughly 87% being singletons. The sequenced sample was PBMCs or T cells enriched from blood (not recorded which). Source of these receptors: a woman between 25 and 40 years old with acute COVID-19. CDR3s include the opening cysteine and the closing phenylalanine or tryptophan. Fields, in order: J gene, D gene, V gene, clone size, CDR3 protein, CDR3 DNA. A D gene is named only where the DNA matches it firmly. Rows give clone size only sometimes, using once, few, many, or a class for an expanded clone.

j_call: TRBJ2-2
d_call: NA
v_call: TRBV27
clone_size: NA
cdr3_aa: CASSWQGPNTGELFF
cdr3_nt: TGTGCCAGCAGTTGGCAGGGGCCCAACACCGGGGAGCTGTTTTTT

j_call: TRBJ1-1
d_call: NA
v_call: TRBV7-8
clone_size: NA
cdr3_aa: CASIIGTPNTEAFF
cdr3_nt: TGTGCCAGCATAATCGGGACACCGAACACTGAAGCTTTCTTT

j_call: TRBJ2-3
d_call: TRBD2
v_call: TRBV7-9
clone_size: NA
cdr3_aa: CASSLQRAGGLTDTQYF
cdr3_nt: TGTGCCAGCAGCTTACAACGAGCGGGAGGTCTCACAGATACGCAGTATTTT

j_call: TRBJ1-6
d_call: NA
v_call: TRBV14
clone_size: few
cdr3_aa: CASSQARGLAPLHF
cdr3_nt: TGTGCCAGCAGCCAAGCCAGGGGCCTCGCGCCCCTCCACTTT

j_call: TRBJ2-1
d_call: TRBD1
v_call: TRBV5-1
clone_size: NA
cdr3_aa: CASSGGQPYNEQFF
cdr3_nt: TGCGCCAGCAGTGGGGGACAGCCCTACAATGAGCAGTTCTTC

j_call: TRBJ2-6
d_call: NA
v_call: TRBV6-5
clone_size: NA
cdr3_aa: CASSYGTLSGANVLTF
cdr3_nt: TGTGCCAGCAGTTACGGGACACTATCCGGGGCCAACGTCCTGACTTTC

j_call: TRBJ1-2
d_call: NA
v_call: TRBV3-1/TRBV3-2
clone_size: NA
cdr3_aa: CASSQDLVGVNYGYTF
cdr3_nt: TGTGCCAGCAGCCAAGATTTGGTAGGGGTTAACTATGGCTACACCTTC

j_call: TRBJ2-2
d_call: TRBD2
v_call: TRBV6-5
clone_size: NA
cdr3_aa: CASSYPSAGGSGELFF
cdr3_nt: TGTGCCAGCAGTTACCCGTCAGCGGGGGGGAGCGGGGAGCTGTTTTTT

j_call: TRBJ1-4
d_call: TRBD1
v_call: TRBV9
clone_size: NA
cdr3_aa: CASSVGTGQVEKLFF
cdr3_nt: TGTGCCAGCAGCGTGGGGACAGGGCAGGTGGAAAAACTGTTTTTT

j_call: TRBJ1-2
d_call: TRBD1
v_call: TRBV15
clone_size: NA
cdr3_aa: CATSKPRDRARSNYGYTF
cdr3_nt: TGTGCCACCAGCAAACCCCGGGACAGGGCTCGTAGTAACTATGGCTACACCTTC